This is a list of T cell receptor beta chains from one sample in a study of early T cells in non-severe SARS-CoV-2 infection. From the 5' RACE reads, TCRdb called clonotypes with MiXCR, one entry per CDR3 protein. The sample yields 100,000 to 150,000 distinct CDR3 sequences, 15% seen once. Material for sequencing was whole blood. Every receptor here comes from an adult who was a healthcare worker with PCR-confirmed SARS-CoV-2 infection or an uninfected control (not recorded which). The CDR3 runs from the conserved cysteine through the conserved F or W. D genes are given only for firm matches. Size values are once, few and many counts, or a class for expanded clones, and some rows have none.

size | D | J | V | CDR3 | DNA
few | TRBD1 | TRBJ1-2 | TRBV3-1 | CASSQTGSGYTF | TGTGCCAGCAGCCAGACAGGGAGCGGCTACACCTTC
- | - | TRBJ2-3 | TRBV2 | CASEAAGTDTQYF | TGTGCCAGCGAAGCGGCGGGCACAGATACGCAGTATTTT
- | TRBD1 | TRBJ2-6 | TRBV19 | CASTPGQGESGANVLTF | TGTGCCAGTACCCCGGGACAGGGGGAGTCTGGGGCCAACGTCCTGACTTTC
few | TRBD2 | TRBJ2-3 | TRBV9 | CASSLRTSGTIDTQYF | TGTGCCAGCAGCCTGCGGACTAGCGGGACGATAGATACGCAGTATTTT
few | - | TRBJ2-1 | TRBV9 | CASSRGGAAYNEQFF | TGTGCCAGCAGCCGGGGTGGGGCAGCTTACAATGAGCAGTTCTTC
- | - | TRBJ2-1 | TRBV6-6 | CASSYSYKQFF | TGTGCCAGCAGTTACTCGTACAAGCAGTTCTTC
few | - | TRBJ1-1 | TRBV13 | CASSFSTGAANTEAFF | TGTGCCAGCAGCTTTTCGACTGGGGCGGCGAACACTGAAGCTTTCTTT
- | TRBD1 | TRBJ2-1 | TRBV19 | CASSPDRGVYNEQFF | TGTGCCAGTAGTCCGGACAGGGGTGTCTACAATGAGCAGTTCTTC
few | TRBD1 | TRBJ1-5 | TRBV30 | CAWDRGGNQPQHF | TGTGCCTGGGACAGGGGAGGCAATCAGCCCCAGCATTTT
- | - | TRBJ1-1 | TRBV6-2/TRBV6-3 | CASREDGNTEAFF | TGTGCCAGCAGAGAAGACGGAAACACTGAAGCTTTCTTT
once | - | TRBJ1-4 | TRBV19 | CASSIQGEEELFF | TGTGCCAGTAGCATACAGGGAGAAGAAGAACTGTTTTTT
few | - | TRBJ2-7 | TRBV21-1 | CASRFRDRGHEQYF | TGTGCCAGCAGATTCCGGGACAGGGGGCACGAGCAGTACTTC
few | - | TRBJ1-5 | TRBV18 | CASSPVGRGAQPQHF | TGTGCCAGCTCACCTGTAGGAAGGGGCGCTCAGCCCCAGCATTTT
many | - | TRBJ1-5 | TRBV10-2 | CASSESGGGARYYF | TGCGCCAGCAGTGAGAGCGGTGGGGGGGCGCGGTACTATTTT
few | - | TRBJ1-6 | TRBV4-1 | CASSQVTDSPLHF | TGCGCCAGCAGCCAAGTCACAGATTCACCCCTCCACTTT